The present T cell receptor (beta chain) was sequenced within a study of CD8 T cells in ankylosing spondylitis. The sample holds a few counts of this clonotype. Antigen unknown. The CDR3 loop spans 13 amino acids. The V and J ends lost 6 bases and 6 bases respectively, with 13 bases between them. Germline V lookup: CDR1 ENHRY, CDR2 SYGVKD. General study points: Prior work had noted some motif variants in reactive arthritis blood and synovial fluid. What appeared characteristic of ankylosing spondylitis blood was a TCR beta motif of eight highly homologous variants. Disease-associated clonotypes exhibited CD8+ identity and were relatively infrequent in peripheral blood. Matched synovial fluid from ankylosing spondylitis patients was reported to be enriched for disease-linked clones.

One entry per CDR3 protein, called by TCRdb with MiXCR from the 5' RACE reads. The data contain around 450,000 distinct CDR3 sequences, 26% of them singletons. The chain combines TRBV10-3 with TRBJ2-3; perhaps TRBD2 as D (6 bases). This TCR was sampled from a male donor with ankylosing spondylitis. The sequencing sample was made of blood, either unsorted or a sorted T cell fraction (not recorded which). CDR3 loop: CAIRPNLADTQYF. The CDR3 region has the DNA TGTGCCATCAGGCCGAATCTAGCGGATACGCAGTATTTT.